Each of the 8 T cell receptor beta chains below was sequenced from the same sample in a study of blood T cell repertoires in COVID-19. Generated by immunoSEQ multiplex PCR, the TCRdb table keeps only in-frame clones and is missing some. Of about 130,000 clones in the sample, 75% to 90% were seen once. Sequencing was done on a sample of peripheral blood. Every receptor here comes from a woman older than 75 with COVID-19, enrolled during active disease.

The chain links TRBV7-9 to TRBJ2-1; possible D gene TRBD2, 5 bases. CDR3 length equals 15 residues. From germline, CDR1 is SEHNR and CDR2 FQNEAQ (reference sequence). The ends were cut back, 4 bases at V and 3 bases at J, with 13 bases in the middle. CDR3 sequence reads: CASSSGRAYYNEQFF. CDR3 DNA sequence: TGTGCCAGCAGCTCCGGGCGGGCATACTACAATGAGCAGTTCTTC.

The chain links TRBV3-1 (or the pseudogene TRBV3-2) to TRBJ2-1, with D perhaps TRBD1 (6 bases). CDR1 and CDR2 (germline): LGHDT, YNNKEL (reference sequence). This CDR3 has 15 amino acids. The V gene lost 3 bases and the J gene lost 8 bases, with 17 bases spanning the gap. The CDR3 nucleotides read TGTGCCAGCAGCCAGCAGGGGTTAACGCTGCATGAGCAGTTCTTC. It codes for CASSQQGLTLHEQFF.

V is TRBV5-1 and J is TRBJ2-1, with TRBD2 matching over 9 bases. With V trimmed by 0 bases and J by 6 bases, 10 bases remained unmatched. The CDR3 covers 17 residues. Germline V lookup: CDR1 SGHRS, CDR2 YFSETQ. In DNA, the CDR3 is TGCGCCAGCAGCTTGGGATGGGAGCTAGCGGGAATCAATGAGCAGTTCTTC. This sequence encodes CASSLGWELAGINEQFF. The whole variable domain, filled in from reference TRBV5-1 and TRBJ2-1, reads KAGVTQTPRYLIKTRGQQVTLSCSPISGHRSVSWYQQTPGQGLQFLFEYFSETQRNKGNFPGRFSGRQFSNSRSEMNVSTLELGDSALYLCASSLGWELAGINEQFFGPGTRLTVL.

This clone was recorded only once. The chain combines TRBV3-1 (or the pseudogene TRBV3-2) with TRBJ2-5, with a tentative D call TRBD1 (5 bases). V was cut by 4 bases and J by 2 bases, with 14 bases left in between. Germline V lookup: CDR1 LGHDT, CDR2 YNNKEL (reference sequence). CDR3 size: 15 residues. CDR3 bases: TGTGCCAGCAGCCTCCCAGGGATGAAACAAGAGACCCAGTACTTC. The encoded protein is CASSLPGMKQETQYF.

CDR3 bases: TGTGCCAGTAGTACCCGGGACTTAGCCAAAAACATTCAGTACTTC. This encodes CASSTRDLAKNIQYF. The V gene is TRBV19, the J gene TRBJ2-4, with a possible D match to TRBD2 (6 bases). The CDR3 covers 15 residues. Per the germline V gene, CDR1 is LNHDA and CDR2 is SQIVND (reference sequence). V gave up 4 bases and J gave up 0 bases, with 10 bases separating them.

The chain couples TRBV6-2 or TRBV6-3 to TRBJ2-7, with 8 bases lining up with TRBD1. This CDR3 region has 13 residues. In germline, CDR1 is MNHEY, CDR2 SVGEGT. Trimming took 5 bases from V and 5 from J; bases not matched to a gene: 5. This CDR3 is CASSTETGDEQYF. For the CDR3, the DNA is TGTGCCAGCAGTACCGAGACAGGGGACGAGCAGTACTTC.

The gene calls are TRBV6-2 or TRBV6-3 and TRBJ1-1; 8 bases align to TRBD1. V lost 5 bases and J lost 0; bases outside the gene matches: 8. The length of the CDR3 is 16 residues. The germline V gene encodes CDR1 MNHEY and CDR2 SVGEGT. The CDR3 DNA is TGTGCCAGCAGTCGCAACAGGGGGGGAATGAACACTGAAGCTTTCTTT. Protein sequence: CASSRNRGGMNTEAFF.

This chain uses TRBV18 with TRBJ2-2; TRBD2 aligns across 12 bases. Germline V gene data show CDR1 as KGHSH and CDR2 as LQKENI. Trimming removed 2 bases from V and 2 bases from J; junction bases left unmatched: 6. The length of the CDR3 is 18 residues. The CDR3 DNA reads TGTGCCAGCTCACCATTGGGGACTAGCGGGTCCAACACCGGGGAGCTGTTTTTT. Translated, it gives CASSPLGTSGSNTGELFF.